What follows are 5 T cell receptor beta chains derived from one specimen sequenced in a study of T cell responses to AZD1222 COVID-19 vaccine. Measured with immunoSEQ multiplex PCR; TCRdb has only the in-frame clones, and not every one. The table shows 200,000 to 250,000 clones, with about 93% occurring only once. Sequenced here: peripheral blood, sampled on day 0 of MenACWY control vaccination. These receptors originate from an adult in good health.

CDR3 in DNA: TGTGCCAGCAGCGCAGTAACTGAAGCTTTCTTT. Translated, it gives CASSAVTEAFF. The chain is built from TRBV9 and TRBJ1-1; unclear D gene. With 3 bases removed from V and 5 bases from J, the gap between germline ends came to 5 bases. The CDR3 has 11 amino acids. CDR1 is SGDLS, CDR2 YYNGEE, per germline.

V usage is TRBV30 and J usage is TRBJ1-5; D is possibly TRBD1 (5 bases). The V and J ends lost 4 bases and 7 bases respectively, with 14 bases between them. The CDR3 spans 13 residues. The germline V gene has CDR1 GTSNPN and CDR2 SVGIG (reference sequence). CDR3 amino acids: CAWNRGKNQPQHF. CDR3 in DNA: TGTGCCTGGAATCGGGGGAAAAACCAGCCCCAGCATTTT. Full variable domain (missing parts from reference TRBV30 and TRBJ1-5): SQTIHQWPATLVQPVGSPLSLECTVEGTSNPNLYWYRQAAGRGLQLLFYSVGIGQISSEVPQNLSASRPQDRQFILSSKKLLLSDSGFYLCAWNRGKNQPQHFGDGTRLSIL.

In regard to this clone: The sample holds other DNA sequences that translate to the same CDR3. The chain links TRBV3-1 (or the pseudogene TRBV3-2) to TRBJ1-1; no clear D gene. Per germline, CDR1 LGHDT and CDR2 YNNKEL (reference sequence). This CDR3 has 13 amino acids. V was trimmed by 3 bases and J by 2 bases, leaving 7 bases between them. In DNA form, the CDR3 reads TGTGCCAGCAGCCAGGGTTCTAACACTGAAGCTTTCTTT. Translating it yields CASSQGSNTEAFF.

This chain links TRBV6-5 with TRBJ1-1; D is possibly TRBD1 (5 bases). The CDR3 has 13 amino acids. Germline loops: CDR1 MNHEY, CDR2 SVGAGI. V was trimmed by 6 bases and J by 0 bases, leaving 8 bases between them. CDR3 amino acids: CASSGALNTEAFF. The CDR3 coding sequence is TGTGCCAGCAGCGGGGCCCTGAACACTGAAGCTTTCTTT.

V is TRBV9 and J is TRBJ2-7, with D perhaps matching TRBD1 (7 bases). Germline values: CDR1 SGDLS, CDR2 YYNGEE. CDR3 size: 15 residues. V lost 3 bases and J 6 bases, leaving 19 bases between the germline ends. The CDR3 bases are TGTGCCAGCAGCGAGGACCGGGACAGCGGGCTCGAGCAGTACTTC. The encoded protein is CASSEDRDSGLEQYF.